These T cell receptor beta chains were read from a single sample in a study of T-cell reconstitution after alpha-beta-depleted transplantation in children. TCRdb used MiXCR to reprocess the PCR reads, holding one entry per CDR3 protein. The table shows roughly 220,000 distinct CDR3 sequences, with 7.5% to 10% occurring only once. This sample comprised PBMCs from the stem cell graft donor, obtained from the stem cell graft. The source is a human donor who donated a stem cell graft to a child with SCID. CDR3s include the opening cysteine and the closing phenylalanine or tryptophan. A D gene is named only where the DNA matches it firmly. Not all rows give a size; the values are once, few, many and, for expanded clones, a class.

CSARVAQGYGYTF TGCAGTGCTAGGGTTGCACAAGGCTATGGCTACACCTTC . . TRBJ1-2 TRBV20-1
CASSQSHEQYF TGTGCCAGCAGCCAATCCCACGAGCAGTACTTC . many TRBJ2-7 TRBV3-1
CASSLAGLAGPQETQYF TGCGCCAGCAGCTTGGCCGGACTAGCGGGACCGCAAGAGACCCAGTACTTC TRBD2 few TRBJ2-5 TRBV5-1
CATAAWKANTGELFF TGTGCCACCGCTGCGTGGAAAGCGAACACCGGGGAGCTGTTTTTT . . TRBJ2-2 TRBV6-1
CASSYGTGGEVGELFF TGTGCCAGCAGTTACGGGACAGGGGGGGAGGTCGGGGAGCTGTTTTTT TRBD1 many TRBJ2-2 TRBV6-5
CASSPLSWYQETQYF TGTGCCAGCAGCCCACTATCCTGGTACCAAGAGACCCAGTACTTC . many TRBJ2-5 TRBV5-6
CASSLTGRNEQYF TGTGCCAGCAGCTTGACGGGGAGGAACGAGCAGTACTTC . many TRBJ2-7 TRBV7-2
CASSRLAGQETQYF TGTGCCAGCAGCCGACTAGCGGGACAAGAGACCCAGTACTTC TRBD2 many TRBJ2-5 TRBV13
CASSSLTDSYGYTF TGTGCCAGCAGTTCTCTTACCGACAGCTATGGCTACACCTTC . . TRBJ1-2 TRBV6-5
CSARPQFSNQPQHF TGCAGTGCTAGACCTCAGTTTAGCAATCAGCCCCAGCATTTT . many TRBJ1-5 TRBV20-1
CAISGVDPNTEAFF TGTGCCATCAGTGGGGTCGACCCGAACACTGAAGCTTTCTTT . many TRBJ1-1 TRBV10-3
CASSRRTGSYGYTF TGTGCCAGCAGTCGCCGGACAGGGAGCTATGGCTACACCTTC TRBD1 many TRBJ1-2 TRBV28
CASSPLTGSKGPQHF TGTGCCAGCAGTCCACTGACCGGGTCCAAGGGGCCCCAGCATTTT . many TRBJ1-5 TRBV27
CASSLGVEGGYTF TGCGCCAGCAGCTTGGGAGTGGAGGGTGGCTACACCTTC . many TRBJ1-2 TRBV5-1
CSARGRSNTEAFF TGCAGTGCTAGAGGGAGGTCCAACACTGAAGCTTTCTTT . few TRBJ1-1 TRBV20-1
CASSVDSNYGYTF TGTGCCAGCAGCGTGGACAGCAACTATGGCTACACCTTC . few TRBJ1-2 TRBV11-1
CASTAWGDEQYF TGCGCCAGCACCGCTTGGGGTGACGAGCAGTACTTC . many TRBJ2-7 TRBV5-1
CASSPLNIQYF TGTGCCAGCAGCCCGTTAAACATTCAGTACTTC . many TRBJ2-4 TRBV7-9
CSARERGNLYEQYF TGCAGTGCTAGAGAACGGGGAAATTTATACGAGCAGTACTTC . many TRBJ2-7 TRBV20-1
CASSTGNTIYF TGTGCCAGCAGCACTGGAAACACCATATATTTT . many TRBJ1-3 TRBV7-7
CAWTRTGGMNTEAFF TGTGCCTGGACACGGACAGGGGGAATGAACACTGAAGCTTTCTTT TRBD1 many TRBJ1-1 TRBV5-5
CASTRRGGDTGELFF TGTGCCAGCACGCGGCGGGGGGGCGACACCGGGGAGCTGTTTTTT TRBD2 many TRBJ2-2 TRBV6-5
CASSQELAGRETQYF TGTGCCAGCAGCCAAGAGCTAGCGGGGAGAGAGACCCAGTACTTC TRBD2 many TRBJ2-5 TRBV7-8
CSARVPGGYQETQYF TGCAGTGCTAGAGTACCCGGGGGGTACCAAGAGACCCAGTACTTC TRBD2 many TRBJ2-5 TRBV20-1
CASSWGLAGNTDTQYF TGCGCCAGCAGCTGGGGACTAGCGGGGAACACAGATACGCAGTATTTT TRBD2 many TRBJ2-3 TRBV5-1
CASSQVTVGETQYF TGTGCCAGCAGCCAAGTGACAGTCGGAGAGACCCAGTACTTC . many TRBJ2-5 TRBV3-1
CASSLENGSNQPQHF TGCGCCAGCAGCTTGGAAAACGGAAGCAATCAGCCCCAGCATTTT . few TRBJ1-5 TRBV5-1
CASSRGRAVAKNIQYF TGTGCCAGCAGCCGGGGGAGGGCGGTAGCCAAAAACATTCAGTACTTC TRBD2 few TRBJ2-4 TRBV7-2
CAIDPGGGTDTQYF TGTGCCATCGACCCAGGGGGAGGGACAGATACGCAGTATTTT . many TRBJ2-3 TRBV2
CASSQDTGDPGDTQYF TGCGCCAGCAGCCAGGATACAGGGGATCCAGGAGATACGCAGTATTTT TRBD1 many TRBJ2-3 TRBV4-3
CASTPDNTEAFF TGTGCCAGCACCCCAGACAACACTGAAGCTTTCTTT . many TRBJ1-1 TRBV7-8
CASSEAPGGRIGELFF TGTGCCAGCAGTGAAGCGCCGGGGGGCCGGATCGGGGAGCTGTTTTTT . many TRBJ2-2 TRBV6-1
CASSRRTDTQYF TGCGCCAGCAGCCGGCGGACAGATACGCAGTATTTT . few TRBJ2-3 TRBV5-1
CASSLGEALPHNEQFF TGTGCCAGCAGCTTAGGGGAAGCTCTCCCCCACAATGAGCAGTTCTTC . many TRBJ2-1 TRBV7-9
CASSLVAGSNEQFF TGCGCCAGCAGCTTGGTAGCAGGGAGCAATGAGCAGTTCTTC . many TRBJ2-1 TRBV5-1
CASSQEGRPAGYTF TGTGCCAGCTCACAAGAGGGACGGCCAGCGGGCTACACCTTC . many TRBJ1-2 TRBV18
CASSYPTSGGSTDTQYF TGTGCCAGCAGCTACCCCACTAGCGGGGGGAGCACAGATACGCAGTATTTT TRBD2 many TRBJ2-3 TRBV7-2
CASSRDGGRTDTQYF TGTGCCAGCAGCCGGGACGGGGGACGCACAGATACGCAGTATTTT . many TRBJ2-3 TRBV3-1
CASRLDTSSGNTIYF TGTGCCAGCAGATTGGACACTAGCTCTGGAAACACCATATATTTT . many TRBJ1-3 TRBV12-3/TRBV12-4
CASSIQGTYNEQFF TGTGCCAGCAGCATACAGGGAACCTACAATGAGCAGTTCTTC . many TRBJ2-1 TRBV9
CASSSQRDRGTGNTIYF TGTGCCAGCAGTTCTCAAAGGGACAGGGGGACAGGAAACACCATATATTTT TRBD1 . TRBJ1-3 TRBV6-6
CASSFGGLSSYEQYF TGTGCCAGCAGCTTTGGGGGGTTAAGCTCCTACGAGCAGTACTTC . many TRBJ2-7 TRBV7-2
CASSRTGWDTEAFF TGTGCCAGCAGTAGGACAGGGTGGGACACTGAAGCTTTCTTT TRBD1 many TRBJ1-1 TRBV6-4
CASSPRDAHLTGELFF TGCGCCAGCAGCCCCCGGGACGCCCATCTTACCGGGGAGCTGTTTTTT . many TRBJ2-2 TRBV5-1